This T cell receptor beta chain was sequenced for a study of persistence of HIV-infected CD4 T cells. The CDR3 contains 19 residues. The V and J ends lost 4 bases and 0 bases, in that order; junction bases with no gene match: 13. Germline V gene data show CDR1 as MDHEN and CDR2 as SYDVKM. An overlapping HIV-1 Gag peptide pool stimulated these cells at roughly 0.97 ug/peptide/mL. Responding CD4+ T cells were sorted by upregulation of both CD40 ligand and CD69. CD8-depleted PBMCs were stimulated approximately 20 hours with anti-CD28/CD49d costimulation, CD40-blocking antibody and enfuvirtide. In its sample, this clone is medium-sized. Its antigen is undetermined. This was the immunoSEQ version 4 assay in survey mode. The data were produced by immunoSEQ multiplex PCR, yet TCRdb's version contains in-frame clones alone and is incomplete. The sample holds about 30,000 clones, roughly 71% seen once.

This chain joins TRBV28 and TRBJ1-5, with 9 positions matching TRBD1. The source was CD4+ T cells sorted from PBMCs after roughly 18-hour stimulation, collected from a patient who received antiretroviral therapy. The clonotype comes from an adult man with HIV who was CMV-seropositive. The CDR3 here is CASSSFRGDRVGSNQPQHF. CDR3 in DNA: TGTGCCAGCAGTTCCTTTAGGGGGGACAGGGTCGGTAGCAATCAGCCCCAGCATTTT.